Listed here are 22 T cell receptor beta chains from one sample, sequenced in a study of blood T cell repertoires in COVID-19. TCRdb keeps only in-frame clones here, not all; method: immunoSEQ multiplex PCR. The sample yields a few hundred thousand clones, 75% to 90% seen once. Sequenced material: PBMCs or T cells enriched from blood (not recorded which). The receptor source for this set is a woman aged 45-65 years who had recovered from COVID-19.

This chain joins TRBV18 and TRBJ2-1; a possible D gene is TRBD2 (7 bases). CDR1 KGHSH and CDR2 LQKENI come from the germline V gene. Trimming left V 2 bases short and J 1 base short, with 33 bases between. CDR3 length equals 23 residues. The CDR3 bases are TGTGCCAGCTCACCAGGCACATTAAAGATTCCGGGACTACGAGGGGGATCCTACAATGAGCAGTTCTTC. The encoded protein is CASSPGTLKIPGLRGGSYNEQFF.

The sample holds a few counts of this clone. The chain carries TRBV3-1 (or the pseudogene TRBV3-2) and TRBJ1-1, with a tentative D call TRBD1 (5 bases). This CDR3 contains 17 residues. Germline CDR1 and CDR2: LGHDT and YNNKEL (reference sequence). Trimming stripped 1 base from V and 4 bases from J, with 19 bases between. The CDR3 reads CASSQGTGTRLFTEAFF. The CDR3 DNA is TGTGCCAGCAGCCAAGGAACAGGTACCAGACTCTTCACTGAAGCTTTCTTT.

This chain uses TRBV6-2 or TRBV6-3 with TRBJ2-1; 8 bases are shared with TRBD2. The germline CDR1 and CDR2 sequences are MNHEY and SVGEGT. The CDR3 sequence is 17 residues long. Trimming removed 3 bases from V and 7 bases from J; junction bases left unmatched: 14. CDR3 DNA: TGTGCCAGCAGTTATGGCCCCCGGGGGGGATTGACGAATGAGCAGTTCTTC. Translating gives CASSYGPRGGLTNEQFF.

The genes are TRBV30 and TRBJ2-3; TRBD1 agrees at 7 bases. J was trimmed by 1 base and V by 4 bases; bases with no gene match: 5. Germline CDR1 is GTSNPN and CDR2 is SVGIG (reference sequence). CDR3 length equals 14 residues. The DNA for the CDR3 is TGTGCCTGGACCTCTCAGGGGGGCACAGATACGCAGTATTTT. Protein product: CAWTSQGGTDTQYF.

The rearrangement joins TRBV6-2 or TRBV6-3 to TRBJ2-5; 10 nucleotides agree with TRBD1. The germline V gene has CDR1 MNHEY and CDR2 SVGEGT. Losses at the gene ends were 5 bases for V and 5 bases for J; bases not matched to a gene: 5. This CDR3 is 14 amino acids long. CDR3 amino acids: CASSDRGRLETQYF. DNA of the CDR3: TGTGCCAGCAGTGACAGGGGGCGCTTGGAGACCCAGTACTTC.

In this sample, this clone turned up once. The same CDR3 arises from other DNA sequences in this sample as well. V gene TRBV7-2 combines with J gene TRBJ2-7; tentative D call: TRBD2 (6 bases). The V and J ends lost 1 base and 0 bases respectively, with 10 bases between them. From germline, CDR1 is SGHTA and CDR2 FQGNSA. CDR3 size: 15 residues. The CDR3 DNA sequence: TGTGCCAGCAGCTTAGAGGCGGGAAGCTCCTACGAGCAGTACTTC. The encoded protein is CASSLEAGSSYEQYF.

This clone was seen a few times. The chain links TRBV4-2 to TRBJ1-4; the D is unclear. The CDR3 runs 15 residues. V lost 0 bases, J lost 6 bases, and 11 bases lay in between. Germline CDR1 reads LGHNA; CDR2 reads YNFKEQ. The CDR3: CASSQEYGGDEKLFF. CDR3 DNA: TGTGCCAGCAGCCAAGAATACGGCGGGGATGAAAAACTGTTTTTT.

This clone was counted only a few times. The sample has other DNA sequences that encode this CDR3 too. This sequence joins TRBV19 and TRBJ1-2, with no clear D. V was clipped by 1 base and J by 1 base, with 10 bases between them. This CDR3 is 15 amino acids long. Germline V gene sequence: CDR1 LNHDA, CDR2 SQIVND (reference sequence). The CDR3 loop reads CASSIVGGDNYGYTF. Here the CDR3 DNA reads TGTGCCAGTAGTATAGTGGGCGGGGATAACTATGGCTACACCTTC.

V and J are TRBV5-1 and TRBJ2-7, with TRBD2 matching 9 bases. The junction had 10 bases not matched to a gene; V was cut back by 2 bases and J by 7 bases. The CDR3 totals 15 residues. Germline V gives CDR1 SGHRS, CDR2 YFSETQ. The CDR3 nucleotides are TGCGCCAGCAGCTTCCTCCGGGGACTAGCAGAAGAGCAGTACTTC. This sequence encodes CASSFLRGLAEEQYF.

This clone was found a few times. This chain connects TRBV5-1 to TRBJ1-6, with 10 bases aligning to TRBD1. CDR1 is SGHRS, CDR2 YFSETQ, per germline. V was clipped by 1 base and J by 7 bases; unmatched bases: 5. The CDR3 is 16 residues long. For the CDR3, the DNA is TGCGCCAGCAGCTTGTCCGGGACAGGGGCCAATTCACCCCTCCACTTT. It is translated as CASSLSGTGANSPLHF.

The V call is TRBV18, the J call TRBJ1-2; perhaps TRBD1 as D (5 bases). CDR1 KGHSH and CDR2 LQKENI come from the germline V gene. Between the trimmed V and J ends, which lost 2 bases and 6 bases, there was a span of 16 bases. The CDR3 has 15 residues. CDR3 coding DNA: TGTGCCAGCTCACCAACGATCCAAGGGGTTCATGGCTACACCTTC. It codes for CASSPTIQGVHGYTF.

The chain has TRBV19 and TRBJ2-3; 12 bases map to TRBD2. Losses at the gene ends were 5 bases for V and 2 bases for J; bases not matched to a gene: 5. Looked up from germline, CDR1 is LNHDA and CDR2 is SQIVND (reference sequence). The CDR3 is made up of 16 amino acids. CDR3 amino acids: CASSGGLAGYTDTQYF. The CDR3 bases are TGTGCCAGTAGTGGGGGACTAGCGGGCTACACAGATACGCAGTATTTT.

The chain uses TRBV18 and TRBJ2-7; TRBD1 agrees at 7 bases. The V gene end was trimmed by 1 base and the J gene end by 4 bases; junction bases not matched to a gene: 10. CDR3 size: 16 residues. Germline assignment: CDR1 KGHSH and CDR2 LQKENI. The CDR3 is CASSPRRQGLVYEQYF. The CDR3 DNA follows: TGTGCCAGCTCACCACGGCGACAGGGCCTTGTTTACGAGCAGTACTTC.

V is TRBV6-5 and J is TRBJ1-5; D is uncertain. Trimming took 7 bases from V and 0 from J, leaving 13 bases between them. The germline V gene encodes CDR1 MNHEY and CDR2 SVGAGI. The CDR3 totals 15 residues. The CDR3 DNA sequence: TGTGCCAGCAAAGCACAGATCTATAGCAATCAGCCCCAGCATTTT. It codes for CASKAQIYSNQPQHF.

A remark on this clone: In this CDR3 the conserved last residue, phenylalanine or tryptophan, is missing, so a read error is likely. The DNA is omitted, as the CDR3 cannot be located on it reliably, and the CDR3 follows TCRdb's listing. This chain uses TRBV6-1 with TRBJ1-1; the table's D call TRBD1 went unverified against the DNA. The CDR3 length equals 12 residues, ends included. Per the germline V gene, CDR1 is MNHNS and CDR2 is SASEGT. CDR3 sequence: CASSEKGQVQIG.

The chain carries TRBV19 and TRBJ1-5, with D possibly matching TRBD1 (6 bases). Germline V gene sequence: CDR1 LNHDA, CDR2 SQIVND (reference sequence). This CDR3 has 18 residues. Trimming removed 4 bases at V and 0 bases at J, with 19 bases between. CDR3 DNA: TGTGCCAGTAGTACCCGGAGGGGGGGCGGAAATAGCAATCAGCCCCAGCATTTT. The encoded protein is CASSTRRGGGNSNQPQHF.

This clone was seen at least ten times. The rearrangement joins TRBV6-2 or TRBV6-3 to TRBJ1-2; 12 bases line up with TRBD1. Trimming cost V 2 bases and J 8 bases; bases outside gene matches: 9. The CDR3 has 16 amino acids. Germline values: CDR1 MNHEY, CDR2 SVGEGT. CDR3 sequence: CASSYPGQGAHGGYTF. In DNA, the CDR3 is TGTGCCAGCAGTTACCCGGGACAGGGGGCGCATGGCGGCTACACCTTC.

V usage is TRBV14 and J usage is TRBJ1-4, with TRBD1 matching over 9 bases. V lost 3 bases, J lost 7 bases, and 6 bases stayed unmatched. Germline CDR1 SGHDN, CDR2 FVKESK. The CDR3 contains 15 residues. The CDR3 loop is CASSHTGQGGEKLFF. The CDR3, as DNA: TGTGCCAGCAGCCACACGGGACAGGGAGGTGAAAAACTGTTTTTT. Complete variable domain (other parts from reference TRBV14 and TRBJ1-4): EAGVTQFPSHSVIEKGQTVTLRCDPISGHDNLYWYRRVMGKEIKFLLHFVKESKQDESGMPNNRFLAERTGGTYSTLKVQPAELEDSGVYFCASSHTGQGGEKLFFGSGTQLSVL.

This chain connects TRBV6-5 to TRBJ1-1; 9 nucleotides line up with TRBD1. Trimming removed 6 bases from V and 1 base from J; junction bases left unmatched: 6. This CDR3 contains 15 residues. The V gene's germline CDR1 is MNHEY and CDR2 SVGAGI. This CDR3 reads CASRRTGVRNTEAFF. DNA of the CDR3: TGTGCCAGCAGGCGGACAGGGGTAAGGAACACTGAAGCTTTCTTT.

The chain joins TRBV4-2 to TRBJ1-4, with 10 bases aligning to TRBD1. Germline V lookup: CDR1 LGHNA, CDR2 YNFKEQ. This CDR3 is built from 19 residues. The V and J ends lost 1 base and 4 bases, in that order; junction bases with no gene match: 12. The DNA for the CDR3 is TGTGCCAGCAGCCAAGGCCTGACAGGGGGCCGGGATAGTAATGAAAAACTGTTTTTT. Encoded protein: CASSQGLTGGRDSNEKLFF.

The chain employs TRBV18 and TRBJ2-7; 8 bases line up with TRBD1. Germline-derived CDR1 and CDR2 are KGHSH and LQKENI. The CDR3 totals 14 residues. Unmatched junction bases numbered 6, after V lost 5 bases and J lost 3 bases. The DNA of the CDR3 is TGTGCCAGCTCAAAAGACAGGGGTGTCTACGAGCAGTACTTC. Translating it yields CASSKDRGVYEQYF.

This chain joins TRBV7-9 and TRBJ1-5; a weak D match, TRBD1 (6 bases). The CDR3 loop spans 15 amino acids. The ends were cut back, 1 base at V and 7 bases at J, with 14 bases in the middle. Looked up from germline, CDR1 is SEHNR and CDR2 is FQNEAQ (reference sequence). The CDR3 sequence is CASSLGTVPRQPQHF. The CDR3 coding sequence is TGTGCCAGCAGCTTAGGGACAGTTCCGCGGCAGCCCCAGCATTTT.